This T cell receptor beta chain was observed in a study of blood T cell repertoires in COVID-19. Background on the study: The study drew acute and convalescent COVID-19 samples from the United States, Italy and Spain. The analysed material was cDNA or gDNA that came from T cells, B-cell-depleted T cells, or PBMCs.

The germline V gene has CDR1 SEHNR and CDR2 FQNEAQ (reference sequence). The CDR3 totals 15 residues. Trimming left V 5 bases short and J 7 bases short, with 21 bases between. Enrollment of patients from Seattle took place during active infection, with longitudinal follow-up. Per the original data handling: Reference gene primer amplification yielded estimated nucleated cell counts. TCRdb keeps only in-frame clones here, not all; method: immunoSEQ multiplex PCR. V, J and clone size derive from that table, while D and trimming were established from the DNA sequence. Seen here are some 76,000 clones, more than 70% observed once, and the top ten hold roughly 13%.

The chain is built from TRBV7-9 and TRBJ2-7, with D possibly TRBD2 on 6 matching bases. Sequencing was done on a sample of peripheral blood. The source of this sequence is a man between 50 and 59 years old with COVID-19, enrolled during active disease. The CDR3 coding sequence is TGTGCCAGCAGCGCCACTAGGGGAGGCCCGGGGGAGCAGTACTTC. Translating gives CASSATRGGPGEQYF.